A single TCR beta chain is shown here with its context. This table comes from immunoSEQ multiplex PCR, and its TCRdb copy is limited to in-frame clones, with some not included. The sample has some 150,000 clones, around four fifths seen once; the top ten hold roughly 3.9%. V was pared by 0 bases and J by 8 bases, with 9 bases of the junction left unmatched. CDR1 is LGHDT, CDR2 YNNKEL, per germline (reference sequence). This CDR3 is built from 16 residues. The data were obtained in a study of blood T cell repertoires in COVID-19. V is TRBV3-1 (or the pseudogene TRBV3-2) and J is TRBJ2-1; 8 nucleotides align to TRBD2. Sequencing was done on a sample of peripheral blood. This clonotype was sampled from a woman older than 75 with acute or convalescent COVID-19. This CDR3 reads CASSQETGGPSHEQFF. CDR3 sequence (DNA): TGTGCCAGCAGCCAAGAAACGGGAGGGCCCTCGCATGAGCAGTTCTTC.